The clone carrying this TCR beta chain was counted only a few times. The source of the sample is a study of T-cell memory formation after mild COVID-19. TCRdb re-called the 5' RACE reads with MiXCR, one entry per CDR3 protein. This table holds around 250,000 distinct CDR3 sequences, more than 8% found once. Germline V gene data show CDR1 as SGHVS and CDR2 as FNYEAQ. J gave up 2 bases and V 6 bases, and 13 bases lay outside the gene matches. This CDR3 is built from 18 residues. The sequenced sample was PBMCs or a T cell subset sorted from them (not recorded which). This clonotype originated in a man aged 18 to 35 who had mild COVID-19 (a few samples of this study predate the infection). Cell type and time point are not known. The chain carries TRBV7-6 and TRBJ2-1; TRBD1 agrees at 10 bases. In nucleotides, the CDR3 is TGTGCCAGCAGAACCGGGACAGGGGCCCCCCAGACCTACAATGAGCAGTTCTTC. Residues: CASRTGTGAPQTYNEQFF.